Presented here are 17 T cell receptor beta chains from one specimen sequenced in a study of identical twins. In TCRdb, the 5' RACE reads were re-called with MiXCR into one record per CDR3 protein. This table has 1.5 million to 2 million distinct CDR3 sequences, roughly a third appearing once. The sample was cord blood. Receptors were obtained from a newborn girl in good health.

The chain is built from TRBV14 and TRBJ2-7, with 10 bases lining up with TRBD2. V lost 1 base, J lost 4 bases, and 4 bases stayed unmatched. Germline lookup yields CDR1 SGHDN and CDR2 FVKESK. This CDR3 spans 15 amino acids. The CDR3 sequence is CASSQAPSGGYEQYF. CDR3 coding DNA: TGTGCCAGCAGCCAAGCCCCTAGCGGGGGATACGAGCAGTACTTC.

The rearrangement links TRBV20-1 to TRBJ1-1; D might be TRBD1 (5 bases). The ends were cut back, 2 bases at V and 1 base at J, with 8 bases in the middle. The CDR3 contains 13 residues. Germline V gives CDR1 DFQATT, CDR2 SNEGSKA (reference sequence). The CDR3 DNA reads TGCAGTGCTAGAAAGCAGGGGAACACTGAAGCTTTCTTT. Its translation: CSARKQGNTEAFF.

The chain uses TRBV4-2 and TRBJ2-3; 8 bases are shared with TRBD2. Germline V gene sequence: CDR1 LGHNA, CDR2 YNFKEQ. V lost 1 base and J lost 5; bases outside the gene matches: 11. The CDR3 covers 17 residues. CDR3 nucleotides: TGTGCCAGCAGCCAAGCGCGGATCGGGCGGGGGGAAGATACGCAGTATTTT. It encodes CASSQARIGRGEDTQYF.

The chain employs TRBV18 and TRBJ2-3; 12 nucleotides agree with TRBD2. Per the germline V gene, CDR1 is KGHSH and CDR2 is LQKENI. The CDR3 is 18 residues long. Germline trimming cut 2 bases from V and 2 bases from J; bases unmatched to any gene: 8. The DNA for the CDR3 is TGTGCCAGCTCACCATTACGACTAGCGGGAGAAATCACAGATACGCAGTATTTT. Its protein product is CASSPLRLAGEITDTQYF.

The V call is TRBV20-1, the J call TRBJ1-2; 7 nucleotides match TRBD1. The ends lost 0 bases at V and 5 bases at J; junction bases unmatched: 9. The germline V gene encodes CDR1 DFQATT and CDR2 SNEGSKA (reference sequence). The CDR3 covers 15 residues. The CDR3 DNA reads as TGCAGTGCTAGAGACATACAGGGGAAGGAGTATGGCTACACCTTC. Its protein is CSARDIQGKEYGYTF.

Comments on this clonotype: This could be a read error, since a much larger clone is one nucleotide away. CDR3: CASSLGRTRDHQYNEQFF. Written as DNA, the CDR3 is TGTGCCAGCAGCTTAGGCCGAACCCGGGACCACCAATACAATGAGCAGTTCTTC. The gene calls are TRBV7-9 and TRBJ2-1; TRBD1 or TRBD2 may be the D gene (5 bases each). This CDR3 has 18 residues. Trimming removed 1 base from V and 4 bases from J, with 20 bases in between. The germline V gene has CDR1 SEHNR and CDR2 FQNEAQ (reference sequence).

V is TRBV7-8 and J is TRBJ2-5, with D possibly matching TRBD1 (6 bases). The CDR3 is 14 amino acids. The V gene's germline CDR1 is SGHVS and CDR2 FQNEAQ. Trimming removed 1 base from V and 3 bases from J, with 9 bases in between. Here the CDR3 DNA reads TGTGCCAGCAGCTTAGTAAAGGGGGAAGAGACCCAGTACTTC. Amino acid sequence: CASSLVKGEETQYF.

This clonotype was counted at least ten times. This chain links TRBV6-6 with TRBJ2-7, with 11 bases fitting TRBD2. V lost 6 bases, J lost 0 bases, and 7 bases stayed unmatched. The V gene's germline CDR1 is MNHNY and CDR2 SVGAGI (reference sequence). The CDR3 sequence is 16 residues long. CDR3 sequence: CASSSFTSGSSYEQYF. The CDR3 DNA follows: TGTGCCAGCAGCTCGTTTACTAGCGGGAGCTCCTACGAGCAGTACTTC.

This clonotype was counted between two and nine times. CDR3 nucleotide sequence: TGTGCCACGGGGGTTCGGGAGACCCAGTACTTC. It yields the protein CATGVRETQYF. The chain carries TRBV6-6 and TRBJ2-5, with D maybe TRBD2 (6 bases). Germline CDR1 MNHNY, CDR2 SVGAGI (reference sequence). The CDR3 consists of 11 residues. Trimming left V 10 bases short and J 5 bases short, with 11 bases between.

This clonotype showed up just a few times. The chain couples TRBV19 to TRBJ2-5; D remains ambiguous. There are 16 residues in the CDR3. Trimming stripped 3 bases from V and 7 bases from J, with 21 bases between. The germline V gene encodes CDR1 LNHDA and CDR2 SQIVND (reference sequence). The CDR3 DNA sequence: TGTGCCAGTAGTATCCCCGGCGGATCAACCGGGCGGACCCAGTACTTC. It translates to CASSIPGGSTGRTQYF. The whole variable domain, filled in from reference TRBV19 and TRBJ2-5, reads DGGITQSPKYLFRKEGQNVTLSCEQNLNHDAMYWYRQDPGQGLRLIYYSQIVNDFQKGDIAEGYSVSREKKESFPLTVTSAQKNPTAFYLCASSIPGGSTGRTQYFGPGTRLLVL.

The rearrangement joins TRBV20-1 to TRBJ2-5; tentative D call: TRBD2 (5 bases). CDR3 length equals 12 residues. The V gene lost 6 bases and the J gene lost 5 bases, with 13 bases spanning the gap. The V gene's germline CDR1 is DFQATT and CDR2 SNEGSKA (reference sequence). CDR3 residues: CSAVRRAETQYF. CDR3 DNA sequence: TGCAGTGCCGTAAGGCGGGCGGAGACCCAGTACTTC.

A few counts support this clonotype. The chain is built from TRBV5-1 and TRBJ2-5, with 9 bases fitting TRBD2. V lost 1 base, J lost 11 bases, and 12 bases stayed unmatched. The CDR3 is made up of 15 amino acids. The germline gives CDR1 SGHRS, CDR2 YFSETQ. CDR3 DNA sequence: TGCGCCAGCAGCTTGAGGGCTAGCGGGGAGGTAGAGCAGTACTTC. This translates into CASSLRASGEVEQYF.

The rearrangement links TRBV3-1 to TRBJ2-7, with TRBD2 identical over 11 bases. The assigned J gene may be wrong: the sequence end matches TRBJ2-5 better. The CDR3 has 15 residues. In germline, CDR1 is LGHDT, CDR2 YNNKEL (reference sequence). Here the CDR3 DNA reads TGTGCCAGCAGCCATCTAGCGGGAGGACCCGGGACCCAGTACTTC. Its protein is CASSHLAGGPGTQYF.

In DNA, the CDR3 is TGTGCCAGCAGTTTAGGCGGACGGGGGTATAATTCACCCCTCCACTTT. This codes for CASSLGGRGYNSPLHF. This chain joins TRBV28 and TRBJ1-6; TRBD1 might be the D (5 bases). CDR1 MDHEN and CDR2 SYDVKM come from the germline V gene. The CDR3 is made up of 16 amino acids. V gave up 2 bases and J gave up 4 bases, with 12 bases separating them.

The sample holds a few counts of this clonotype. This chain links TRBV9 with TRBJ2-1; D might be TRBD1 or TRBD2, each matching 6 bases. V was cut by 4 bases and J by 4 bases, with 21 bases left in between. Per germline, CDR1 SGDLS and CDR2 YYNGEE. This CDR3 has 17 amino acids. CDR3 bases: TGTGCCAGCAGCCACCACCGAGGGGGACTCGCATACAATGAGCAGTTCTTC. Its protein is CASSHHRGGLAYNEQFF.

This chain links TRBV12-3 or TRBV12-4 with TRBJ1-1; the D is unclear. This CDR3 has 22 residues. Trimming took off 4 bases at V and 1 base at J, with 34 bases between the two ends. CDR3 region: CASSSRRVGLGSARLRNTEAFF. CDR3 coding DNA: TGTGCCAGCAGTTCGCGGCGCGTGGGTTTGGGGTCTGCGAGATTGAGGAACACTGAAGCTTTCTTT.

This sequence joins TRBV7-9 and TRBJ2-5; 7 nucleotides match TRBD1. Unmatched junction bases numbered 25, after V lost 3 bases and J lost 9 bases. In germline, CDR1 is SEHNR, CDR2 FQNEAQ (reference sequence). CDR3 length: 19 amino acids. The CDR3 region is CASSFLRGPGFPDRTAQYF. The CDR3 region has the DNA TGTGCCAGCAGCTTCCTTCGGGGTCCAGGTTTCCCGGACAGGACGGCCCAGTACTTC.